These 16 T cell receptor beta chains originate from one sample sequenced in a study of blood T cell repertoires in COVID-19. Using immunoSEQ multiplex PCR, the repertoire was profiled, and TCRdb retains in-frame clones only, with some absent. Of approximately 120,000 clones listed, around 89% are singletons. Material: peripheral blood. The receptor source for this set is a human donor with acute or convalescent COVID-19. The donor label of this sample is uncertain.

The chain combines TRBV5-4 with TRBJ2-3; 15 bases fit TRBD2. Unmatched junction bases numbered 9, after V lost 2 bases and J lost 2 bases. The CDR3 runs to 19 residues. Per the germline V gene, CDR1 is SGHNT and CDR2 is YYREEE (reference sequence). CDR3 bases: TGTGCCAGCAGCTTAAGGACTAGCGGGGGGGCCGGATCCACAGATACGCAGTATTTT. Amino acid sequence: CASSLRTSGGAGSTDTQYF.

The chain combines TRBV28 with TRBJ2-7, with a possible D match to TRBD1 (7 bases). V was cut by 6 bases and J by 4 bases, with 19 bases left in between. The CDR3 covers 15 residues. Germline assignment: CDR1 MDHEN and CDR2 SYDVKM. This CDR3 reads CASRRTGQAGYEQYF. In DNA form, the CDR3 reads TGTGCCAGCAGACGGACCGGACAGGCGGGGTACGAGCAGTACTTC.

The gene calls are TRBV2 and TRBJ2-3; 9 bases map to TRBD2. J lost 4 bases, V lost 6 bases, and 14 bases had no gene match. This CDR3 is built from 17 residues. CDR1 and CDR2 (germline): SNHLY, FYNNEI. CDR3 sequence: CASRRLAGETTADTQYF. The CDR3 bases are TGTGCCAGCAGGCGATTAGCGGGGGAAACAACCGCAGATACGCAGTATTTT.

This chain uses TRBV10-3 with TRBJ2-1; 9 bases agree with TRBD2. Germline CDR1 reads ENHRY; CDR2 reads SYGVKD. J lost 10 bases, V lost 0 bases, and 16 bases had no gene match. The CDR3 runs to 18 residues. CDR3 nucleotides: TGTGCCATCAGTGAGTCTCTGGGAGTAGCGGGAGCCCCGACGGAGCAGTTCTTC. Protein product: CAISESLGVAGAPTEQFF.

The V call is TRBV10-3, the J call TRBJ1-1, with 9 bases fitting TRBD1. J lost 3 bases, V lost 6 bases, and 11 bases had no gene match. Looked up from germline, CDR1 is ENHRY and CDR2 is SYGVKD. There are 16 residues in the CDR3. CDR3 DNA: TGTGCCATCAGAAGCACCGGGACAGGGAGGTACACTGAAGCTTTCTTT. This gives the protein CAIRSTGTGRYTEAFF.

CDR3 protein: CASSLTHSGNTIYF. CDR3 in DNA: TGTGCCAGCAGCTTAACACACTCTGGAAACACCATATATTTT. The V call is TRBV7-2, the J call TRBJ1-3; no clear D gene. Trimming cost V 2 bases and J 0 bases, with 5 bases left between them. This CDR3 region has 14 residues. The germline CDR1 and CDR2 sequences are SGHTA and FQGNSA.

The chain combines TRBV3-1 (or the pseudogene TRBV3-2) with TRBJ2-1, with no clear D. CDR3 length: 14 amino acids. V gave up 1 base and J gave up 2 bases, with 6 bases separating them. From germline, CDR1 is LGHDT and CDR2 YNNKEL (reference sequence). As DNA, the CDR3 is TGTGCCAGCAGCCAAGTATACACCTACAATGAGCAGTTCTTC. This encodes CASSQVYTYNEQFF.

V gene TRBV4-1 combines with J gene TRBJ1-4; TRBD1 is a possible D gene (6 bases). CDR1 is MGHRA and CDR2 is YSYEKL in the germline V gene. This CDR3 has 15 amino acids. The V end lost 3 bases, the J end lost 7 bases, and 15 bases lay between the germline ends. CDR3 region: CASSQTPGDGEKLFF. Here the CDR3 DNA reads TGCGCCAGCAGCCAGACCCCAGGGGATGGTGAAAAACTGTTTTTT.

The genes are TRBV3-1 (or the pseudogene TRBV3-2) and TRBJ1-6, with 7 bases identical to TRBD1. Germline V gives CDR1 LGHDT, CDR2 YNNKEL (reference sequence). The J segment lost 5 bases and the V segment lost 3 bases, leaving 4 bases of the junction unmatched. This CDR3 has 15 residues. CDR3: CASSQWTGNNSPLHF. CDR3 nucleotide sequence: TGTGCCAGCAGCCAGTGGACAGGCAATAATTCACCCCTCCACTTT.

The CDR3 coding sequence is TGTGCCAGTAGATGGGTGTCGGACAGGAACACTGAAGCTTTCTTT. It encodes CASRWVSDRNTEAFF. The chain is built from TRBV19 and TRBJ1-1, with D perhaps matching TRBD1 (6 bases). CDR1 and CDR2 from the germline V gene are LNHDA and SQIVND (reference sequence). The CDR3 is 15 amino acids. The V end was cut by 6 bases, the J end by 1 base, with 15 bases between.

The V and J genes are TRBV11-2 and TRBJ2-5; D unclear. This CDR3 is 14 amino acids long. Germline CDR1 reads SGHAT; CDR2 reads FQNNGV. Trimming removed 3 bases at V and 2 bases at J, with 10 bases between. CDR3 sequence reads: CASSFQVSQETQYF. The DNA for the CDR3 is TGTGCCAGCAGCTTCCAGGTTTCGCAAGAGACCCAGTACTTC.

The rearrangement joins TRBV19 to TRBJ2-4, with D perhaps matching TRBD2 (6 bases). V lost 4 bases and J 0 bases, leaving 13 bases between the germline ends. Per the germline V gene, CDR1 is LNHDA and CDR2 is SQIVND (reference sequence). The CDR3 totals 16 residues. The CDR3 spells CASSNPGRLAKNIQYF. The DNA for the CDR3 is TGTGCCAGTAGTAACCCGGGGAGGCTAGCCAAAAACATTCAGTACTTC.

The rearrangement uses TRBV11-2 and TRBJ2-7; maybe TRBD2 (5 bases). CDR1 SGHAT and CDR2 FQNNGV come from the germline V gene. Trimming took 0 bases from V and 7 from J, leaving 10 bases between them. This CDR3 region has 13 residues. CDR3 nucleotides: TGTGCCAGCAGCTTAGATCGAGGGCGTGAGCAGTACTTC. Amino acids: CASSLDRGREQYF.

The chain employs TRBV28 and TRBJ1-5; 9 bases fit TRBD1. Per the germline V gene, CDR1 is MDHEN and CDR2 is SYDVKM. The CDR3 loop spans 15 amino acids. V lost 7 bases and J lost 4; bases outside the gene matches: 8. The CDR3 DNA sequence: TGTGCCAGCACCTTGAGAGGACAGGGGAATCAGCCCCAGCATTTT. This gives the protein CASTLRGQGNQPQHF.

This chain joins TRBV9 and TRBJ1-4; TRBD1 matches 7 bases. Germline loops: CDR1 SGDLS, CDR2 YYNGEE. This CDR3 comprises 17 residues. With 3 bases clipped from V and 3 bases from J, the junction kept 11 bases outside the gene matches. The CDR3 protein is CASSASPTGVSNEKLFF. CDR3 DNA: TGTGCCAGCAGCGCCTCCCCAACAGGGGTTTCTAATGAAAAACTGTTTTTT.

The chain combines TRBV28 with TRBJ1-2, with a weak D call TRBD1 (6 bases). CDR3 size: 14 residues. V lost 5 bases and J 2 bases, leaving 12 bases between the germline ends. CDR1 is MDHEN and CDR2 is SYDVKM in the germline V gene. The chain's CDR3 is CASSLGQRNYGYTF. CDR3 DNA: TGTGCCAGCAGTCTCGGACAGAGGAACTATGGCTACACCTTC.